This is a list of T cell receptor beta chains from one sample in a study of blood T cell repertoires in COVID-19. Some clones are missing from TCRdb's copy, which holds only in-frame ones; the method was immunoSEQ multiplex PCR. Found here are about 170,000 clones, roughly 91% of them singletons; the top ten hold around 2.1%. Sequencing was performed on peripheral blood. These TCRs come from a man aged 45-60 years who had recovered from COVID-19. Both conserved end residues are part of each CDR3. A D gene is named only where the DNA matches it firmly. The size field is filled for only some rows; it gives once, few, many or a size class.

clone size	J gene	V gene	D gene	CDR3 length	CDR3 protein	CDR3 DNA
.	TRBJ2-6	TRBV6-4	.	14	CASSDLSGANVLTF	TGTGCCAGCAGTGACCTCTCTGGGGCCAACGTCCTGACTTTC
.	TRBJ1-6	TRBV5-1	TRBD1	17	CASSLEGQGAYNSPLHF	TGCGCCAGCAGCTTGGAGGGACAGGGGGCCTATAATTCACCCCTCCACTTT
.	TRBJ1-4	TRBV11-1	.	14	CASSRTATNEKLFF	TGTGCCAGCAGCCGGACAGCAACTAATGAAAAACTGTTTTTT
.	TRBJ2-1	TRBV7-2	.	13	CASSLDFYNEQFF	TGTGCCAGCAGCTTAGACTTCTACAATGAGCAGTTCTTC
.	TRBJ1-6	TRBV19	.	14	CASSDGSINSPLHF	TGTGCCAGTAGTGACGGGTCAATTAATTCACCCCTCCACTTT
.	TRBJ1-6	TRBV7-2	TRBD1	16	CASSYGQGSANSPLHF	TGTGCCAGCAGCTACGGACAGGGGAGCGCTAATTCACCCCTCCACTTT
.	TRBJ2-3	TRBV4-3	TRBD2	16	CASSLTSGGRTDTQYF	TGCGCCAGCAGCCTCACTAGCGGGGGGCGCACAGATACGCAGTATTTT
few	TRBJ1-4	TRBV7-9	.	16	CASSGRTASANEKLFF	TGTGCCAGCAGCGGCCGGACAGCGAGTGCTAATGAAAAACTGTTTTTT
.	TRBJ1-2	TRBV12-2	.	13	CASRLGTDYGYTF	TGTGCAAGTCGCTTAGGGACAGACTATGGCTACACCTTC
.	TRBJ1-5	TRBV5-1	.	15	CASSLGQFSNQPQHF	TGCGCCAGCAGCTTGGGACAGTTTAGCAATCAGCCCCAGCATTTT
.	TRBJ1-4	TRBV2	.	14	CASSEGVTNEKLFF	TGTGCCAGCAGTGAAGGAGTGACTAATGAAAAACTGTTTTTT
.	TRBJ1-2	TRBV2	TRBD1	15	CASTLSGQRLGGYTF	TGTGCCAGCACCCTCTCGGGACAGAGACTCGGGGGCTACACCTTC
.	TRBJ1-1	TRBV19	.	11	CASRQNTEAFF	TGTGCCAGCCGACAGAACACTGAAGCTTTCTTT
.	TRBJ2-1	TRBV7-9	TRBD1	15	CASSLSQGAGNEQFF	TGTGCCAGCAGCTTATCACAGGGGGCGGGCAATGAGCAGTTCTTC
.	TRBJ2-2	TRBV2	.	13	CASCEVNTGELFF	TGTGCCAGTTGTGAGGTTAATACCGGGGAGCTGTTTTTT
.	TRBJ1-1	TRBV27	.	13	CASSATGLTEAFF	TGTGCCAGCAGTGCTACAGGGTTAACTGAAGCTTTCTTT
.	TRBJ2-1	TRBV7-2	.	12	CASSPRRGEQFF	TGTGCCAGCAGCCCAAGAAGGGGGGAGCAGTTCTTC
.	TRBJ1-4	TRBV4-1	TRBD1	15	CASSQTGTGDEKLFF	TGCGCCAGCAGCCAAACCGGGACAGGGGATGAAAAACTGTTTTTT